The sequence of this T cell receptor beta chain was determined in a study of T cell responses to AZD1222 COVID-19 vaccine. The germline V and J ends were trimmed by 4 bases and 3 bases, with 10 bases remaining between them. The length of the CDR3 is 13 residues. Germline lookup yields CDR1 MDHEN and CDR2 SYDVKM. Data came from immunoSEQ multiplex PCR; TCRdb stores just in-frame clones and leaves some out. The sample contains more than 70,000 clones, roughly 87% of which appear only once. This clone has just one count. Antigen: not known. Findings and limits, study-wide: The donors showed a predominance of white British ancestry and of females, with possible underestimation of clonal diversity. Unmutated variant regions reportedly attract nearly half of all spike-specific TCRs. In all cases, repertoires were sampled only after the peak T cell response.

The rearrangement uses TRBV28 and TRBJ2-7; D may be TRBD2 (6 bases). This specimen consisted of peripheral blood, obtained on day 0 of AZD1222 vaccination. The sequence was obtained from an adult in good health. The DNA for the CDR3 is TGTGCCAGCAGTTCCGGGAGCAACTACGAGCAGTACTTC. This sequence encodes CASSSGSNYEQYF.